The 27 T cell receptor beta chains below all came from one sample that was sequenced in a study of CD8 T cells in ankylosing spondylitis. MiXCR, run by TCRdb on the 5' RACE reads, gives a single entry per CDR3 protein. The data contain about 420,000 distinct CDR3 sequences, around 22% of them singletons. Whole-study results and caveats: There was a TCR beta motif, made of eight highly homologous variants, that appeared characteristic of ankylosing spondylitis blood.

Their specific antigens are unknown. Sequenced sample: blood, either unsorted or a sorted T cell fraction (not recorded which). All receptors derive from a male donor with ankylosing spondylitis.

This chain joins TRBV6-1 and TRBJ2-1; D is unresolved. With 5 bases removed from V and 3 bases from J, the gap between germline ends came to 14 bases. There are 15 residues in the CDR3. Germline V CDR1 and CDR2: MNHNS, SASEGT. This chain's CDR3 is CASSRPGLNYNEQFF. As DNA, the CDR3 is TGTGCCAGCAGTCGGCCGGGCCTCAACTACAATGAGCAGTTCTTC.

The chain couples TRBV6-1 to TRBJ1-5, with 7 bases fitting TRBD1. The length of the CDR3 is 13 residues. Unmatched junction bases numbered 4, after V lost 6 bases and J lost 5 bases. The germline gives CDR1 MNHNS, CDR2 SASEGT. CDR3: CASRVTGDQPQHF. In nucleotides, the CDR3 is TGTGCCAGCAGAGTTACAGGGGATCAGCCCCAGCATTTT.

This clonotype appeared a few times. The V gene is TRBV3-1, the J gene TRBJ2-1, with 7 nucleotides matching TRBD2. Per the germline V gene, CDR1 is LGHDT and CDR2 is YNNKEL (reference sequence). Trimming cost V 5 bases and J 1 base; bases outside gene matches: 8. CDR3 length: 16 amino acids. The CDR3 DNA sequence: TGTGCCAGCAGCAATTCGGGGGGATTGTCCTACAATGAGCAGTTCTTC. It encodes CASSNSGGLSYNEQFF.

This clonotype turned up a few times. The chain has TRBV5-1 and TRBJ2-7; 8 positions match TRBD2. Germline CDR1 reads SGHRS; CDR2 reads YFSETQ. The CDR3 extends over 14 amino acids. J was trimmed by 6 bases and V by 0 bases; bases with no gene match: 5. The DNA for the CDR3 is TGCGCCAGCAGCTTGGCCTGGACTAGCACCGAGCAGTACTTC. This sequence encodes CASSLAWTSTEQYF.

This clonotype occurred a few times. The V and J genes are TRBV4-3 and TRBJ2-3, with D maybe TRBD2 (6 bases). Per the germline V gene, CDR1 is LGHNA and CDR2 is YSLEER. V lost 0 bases and J 12 bases, leaving 16 bases between the germline ends. This CDR3 region has 14 residues. CDR3 residues: CASSQDTGTPSQYF. Here the CDR3 DNA reads TGCGCCAGCAGCCAAGATACCGGGACTCCCTCACAGTATTTT.

The CDR3 protein is CASSMDGGRFYEQYF. The CDR3, as DNA: TGCGCCAGCAGCATGGATGGGGGGAGGTTCTACGAGCAGTACTTC. V usage is TRBV5-1 and J usage is TRBJ2-7, with D possibly TRBD2 on 6 matching bases. With 4 bases removed from V and 3 bases from J, the gap between germline ends came to 17 bases. In germline, CDR1 is SGHRS, CDR2 YFSETQ. The CDR3 is 15 amino acids.

This clonotype showed up many times. The chain carries TRBV7-2 and TRBJ1-6, with 7 bases aligning to TRBD1. Germline CDR1 SGHTA, CDR2 FQGNSA. The ends lost 5 bases at V and 10 bases at J; junction bases unmatched: 11. CDR3 size: 15 residues. The CDR3 loop is CASSPPPPGGSPLHF. The CDR3 region has the DNA TGTGCCAGCAGCCCCCCTCCCCCAGGGGGGTCACCCCTCCACTTT.

This clonotype was found a few times. This chain joins TRBV5-1 and TRBJ2-1; D may be TRBD1 or TRBD2 (5 bases each). V shed 7 bases and J shed 0 bases, with 14 bases lying between them. Per germline, CDR1 SGHRS and CDR2 YFSETQ. This CDR3 region has 15 residues. CDR3 protein: CASAGTGDSYNEQFF. The CDR3 DNA reads as TGCGCCAGCGCAGGGACCGGGGACTCCTACAATGAGCAGTTCTTC.

This clonotype was found a few times. V usage is TRBV20-1 and J usage is TRBJ2-7; 7 bases line up with TRBD1. With V trimmed by 3 bases and J by 5 bases, 4 bases remained unmatched. CDR1 and CDR2 (germline): DFQATT, SNEGSKA (reference sequence). The CDR3 consists of 12 residues. The CDR3 DNA follows: TGCAGTGCTAGTAAGACAGGGAACGAGCAGTACTTC. Encoded protein: CSASKTGNEQYF.

This clonotype was found a few times. The chain recombines TRBV10-3 with TRBJ2-2; D unclear. Germline V gives CDR1 ENHRY, CDR2 SYGVKD. CDR3 size: 14 residues. The V end was cut by 3 bases, the J end by 4 bases, with 9 bases between. The CDR3 DNA reads TGTGCCATCAGTGATAGTTCAGCCACCGGGGAGCTGTTTTTT. As protein: CAISDSSATGELFF.

A few counts support this clonotype. The chain employs TRBV29-1 and TRBJ2-3; TRBD2 matches at 15 bases. Germline CDR1 and CDR2: SQVTM and ANQGSEA. Unmatched junction bases numbered 8, after V lost 6 bases and J lost 4 bases. This CDR3 spans 16 amino acids. The CDR3 is CSVAGTSGRPADTQYF. In nucleotides, the CDR3 is TGCAGCGTCGCCGGGACTAGCGGGAGGCCAGCAGATACGCAGTATTTT.

The chain recombines TRBV18 with TRBJ1-5; D is possibly TRBD1 (5 bases). Deletions cut 5 bases from V and 0 bases from J, with 17 bases between. Per germline, CDR1 KGHSH and CDR2 LQKENI. This CDR3 has 17 residues. The CDR3 DNA follows: TGTGCCAGCTCAACAAGTCCGGGGGTGTATAGCAATCAGCCCCAGCATTTT. It encodes CASSTSPGVYSNQPQHF.

This clonotype was recorded a few times. The chain links TRBV30 to TRBJ2-2; 8 bases agree with TRBD1. The V gene end was trimmed by 2 bases and the J gene end by 1 base; junction bases not matched to a gene: 6. The CDR3 totals 16 residues. Germline CDR1 is GTSNPN and CDR2 is SVGIG (reference sequence). This CDR3 reads CAWSSPGQGNTGELFF. Written as DNA, the CDR3 is TGTGCCTGGAGTTCCCCTGGACAGGGGAACACCGGGGAGCTGTTTTTT.

The CDR3 sequence is CASSLEGANYEQYF. In DNA form, the CDR3 reads TGCGCCAGCAGCTTGGAGGGCGCAAATTACGAGCAGTACTTC. The V and J genes are TRBV5-1 and TRBJ2-7; D is unclear. CDR1 is SGHRS, CDR2 YFSETQ, per germline. V lost 0 bases and J 4 bases, leaving 11 bases between the germline ends. This CDR3 comprises 14 residues.

V gene TRBV6-1 combines with J gene TRBJ1-5; the D is unclear. The germline CDR1 and CDR2 sequences are MNHNS and SASEGT. The CDR3 runs 13 residues. Deletions cut 7 bases from V and 10 bases from J, with 17 bases between. CDR3 in amino acids: CASTPRVGSPQHF. The CDR3 DNA sequence: TGTGCCAGCACCCCACGCGTGGGTTCTCCCCAGCATTTT.

This clonotype was counted only a few times. V gene TRBV11-3 combines with J gene TRBJ1-3; TRBD1 is a possible D gene (5 bases). CDR3 length equals 14 residues. Germline V gene data show CDR1 as SGHNT and CDR2 as YENEEA. V shed 6 bases and J shed 0 bases, with 9 bases lying between them. CDR3 region: CASRRTGSGNTIYF. DNA for the CDR3: TGTGCCAGCAGACGCACAGGCTCTGGAAACACCATATATTTT.

There are many counts of this clonotype. The V and J genes are TRBV6-4 and TRBJ2-1; D is unresolved. This CDR3 region has 17 residues. Trimming stripped 4 bases from V and 8 bases from J, with 24 bases between. Germline-derived CDR1 and CDR2 are MRHNA and SNTAGT. CDR3 region: CASSAVPPGGRRDEQFF. CDR3 DNA: TGTGCCAGCAGTGCCGTCCCGCCAGGCGGACGAAGAGATGAGCAGTTCTTC.

This clonotype turned up a few times. The chain couples TRBV7-9 to TRBJ2-7, with unresolved D. CDR1 and CDR2 (germline): SEHNR, FQNEAQ (reference sequence). The CDR3 is 13 residues long. Trimming shortened V by 0 bases and J by 7 bases, and 10 bases separated the two germline ends. CDR3 region: CASSLARPQEQYF. As DNA, the CDR3 is TGTGCCAGCAGCTTAGCGCGGCCCCAGGAGCAGTACTTC.

The V gene is TRBV5-1, the J gene TRBJ2-3; tentative D call: TRBD1 (5 bases). Germline V gene lookup returns CDR1 SGHRS and CDR2 YFSETQ. The CDR3 extends over 13 amino acids. The V gene lost 0 bases and the J gene lost 6 bases, with 8 bases spanning the gap. CDR3 bases: TGCGCCAGCAGCTTGGTGGCAGGGGATACGCAGTATTTT. Protein: CASSLVAGDTQYF.

In this sample, this clonotype turned up a few times. This chain connects TRBV20-1 to TRBJ2-7; 11 positions match TRBD1. V was clipped by 2 bases and J by 6 bases; unmatched bases: 9. This CDR3 contains 15 residues. The germline V gene encodes CDR1 DFQATT and CDR2 SNEGSKA (reference sequence). The chain's CDR3 is CSARRGGQGVSEQYF. CDR3 nucleotides: TGCAGTGCTAGACGGGGGGGACAGGGGGTATCCGAGCAGTACTTC.

This clonotype was counted only a few times. The chain combines TRBV7-3 with TRBJ1-2, with 10 bases identical to TRBD1. V shed 5 bases, J shed 8 bases, and the junction held 5 bases outside the gene matches. The CDR3 totals 13 residues. Germline V gene data show CDR1 as SGHTA and CDR2 as FQGTGA. Here the CDR3 reads CASSPDRGRGYTF. CDR3 bases: TGTGCCAGCAGCCCCGACAGGGGGCGAGGCTACACCTTC.

A few counts support this clonotype. This chain joins TRBV7-3 and TRBJ1-2, with 7 bases lining up with TRBD1. J gave up 3 bases and V 2 bases, and 6 bases lay outside the gene matches. Germline V gene sequence: CDR1 SGHTA, CDR2 FQGTGA. The CDR3 totals 15 residues. CDR3 in amino acids: CASSLGSGTDYGYTF. The CDR3 bases are TGTGCCAGCAGCTTAGGGTCCGGGACAGACTATGGCTACACCTTC.

This rearrangement joins TRBV9 to TRBJ2-1; no firm D call. Germline V lookup: CDR1 SGDLS, CDR2 YYNGEE. The V end lost 1 base, the J end lost 7 bases, and 3 bases lay between the germline ends. The CDR3 spans 11 residues. The CDR3 here is CASSVSNEQFF. In DNA, the CDR3 is TGTGCCAGCAGCGTATCGAATGAGCAGTTCTTC.

The sample holds a few counts of this clonotype. This chain joins TRBV19 and TRBJ2-7, with 9 nucleotides matching TRBD2. Germline CDR1 is LNHDA and CDR2 is SQIVND (reference sequence). The CDR3 has 15 amino acids. V was clipped by 3 bases and J by 4 bases; unmatched bases: 7. Here the CDR3 DNA reads TGTGCCAGTAGTATGGGGCTAGCGGGAATTTACGAGCAGTACTTC. It yields the protein CASSMGLAGIYEQYF.

The chain combines TRBV12-3 or TRBV12-4 with TRBJ2-7; tentative D call: TRBD2 (5 bases). V was clipped by 6 bases and J by 3 bases, with 15 bases between them. This CDR3 is 14 amino acids long. This chain's CDR3 is CASSRSGNLYEQYF. The CDR3 region has the DNA TGTGCCAGCAGCCGTTCCGGGAATCTCTACGAGCAGTACTTC.

This clonotype has a count of ten or more. The chain is built from TRBV10-3 and TRBJ2-5, with TRBD2 matching 8 bases. Germline V lookup: CDR1 ENHRY, CDR2 SYGVKD. Losses at the gene ends were 3 bases for V and 5 bases for J; bases not matched to a gene: 11. The CDR3 is made up of 16 amino acids. CDR3 protein: CAISEPHAGGQETQYF. Here the CDR3 DNA reads TGTGCCATCAGTGAACCCCACGCGGGAGGTCAGGAGACCCAGTACTTC.

The chain couples TRBV20-1 to TRBJ2-7; possibly TRBD2 for D (6 bases). The ends were cut back, 1 base at V and 0 bases at J, with 13 bases in the middle. Germline V lookup: CDR1 DFQATT, CDR2 SNEGSKA (reference sequence). This CDR3 has 15 amino acids. The CDR3 coding sequence is TGCAGTGCTAGAGCTGGTGGGACTCTCTCCTACGAGCAGTACTTC. Its translation is CSARAGGTLSYEQYF.